These T cell receptor beta chains were read from a single sample in a study of beta chain features in type 1 diabetes. Sequencing was performed with immunoSEQ multiplex PCR; in TCRdb, only in-frame clones are kept and a portion is missing. The sample contains just over 600,000 clones, about a sixth of which appear only once. The sequencing input was naive CD4+ T cells from blood. The source is a man younger than 30 in good health. The CDR3 runs from the conserved cysteine through the conserved F or W. The order of the fields is CDR3 DNA, CDR3 protein, clone size, D gene, J gene, V gene. A D gene is named only where the DNA matches it firmly. The listing skips clone size in some rows; elsewhere it reads once, few, many or a size class.

TGTGCCAGCAGCCCTGCAGGGGGGCAAGCAGATACGCAGTATTTT CASSPAGGQADTQYF few NA TRBJ2-3 TRBV11-1
TGCGCCAGCAGCCTCTCGTCCGAAGACGGCTACGAGCAGTACTTC CASSLSSEDGYEQYF NA NA TRBJ2-7 TRBV5-1
TGTGCCAGTAGTACAACCCCGGAGTACGGCAGGGTCTCCTACGAGCAGTACTTC CASSTTPEYGRVSYEQYF NA NA TRBJ2-7 TRBV19
TGTGCCAGCAGCCCCGGCGGGGTGGGCACTAAATTCATGGCCGAGCAGTACTTC CASSPGGVGTKFMAEQYF NA NA TRBJ2-7 TRBV9
TGCGCCAGCAGCGGGCACAGGGGACGGAGAACCTACGAGCAGTACTTC CASSGHRGRRTYEQYF NA TRBD1 TRBJ2-7 TRBV4-1
TGTGCCAGCATCTTCAACACCTATGAGCAGTTCTTC CASIFNTYEQFF few NA TRBJ2-1 TRBV6-1
TGTGCCTGGACCCGTTCCGGGACAGGGGGCACTGAAGCTTTCTTT CAWTRSGTGGTEAFF NA TRBD1 TRBJ1-1 TRBV30
TGTGCCAGCACCTCCGAGGGACAGGGGAATAAGGGCTACACCTTC CASTSEGQGNKGYTF NA TRBD1 TRBJ1-2 TRBV27
TGTGCCAGCAGCGCCGGGGGGAACGCCAATCAGCCCCAGCATTTT CASSAGGNANQPQHF few NA TRBJ1-5 TRBV7-6
TGCGCCAGCAGCTTATCGGGGGAATGGGAGACCCAGTACTTC CASSLSGEWETQYF NA NA TRBJ2-5 TRBV5-1
TGTGCCAGCAGCTCCGGACGATACAATGAGCAGTTCTTC CASSSGRYNEQFF few NA TRBJ2-1 TRBV5-6
TGTGCCAGCAGCTTAGGACTCTCCTACGAGCAGTACTTC CASSLGLSYEQYF few NA TRBJ2-7 TRBV7-3
TGCGCCAGCAGCTTGGGGCGGCGGAATGAGCAGTTCTTC CASSLGRRNEQFF NA NA TRBJ2-1 TRBV5-1
TGTGCCAGCAGCTCCCAGGGGGAGACCCAGTACTTC CASSSQGETQYF few NA TRBJ2-5 TRBV7-2
TGCGCCAGCAGCTTGGGGCAGATCTCCTACAATGAGCAGTTCTTC CASSLGQISYNEQFF NA NA TRBJ2-1 TRBV5-1
TGTGCCAGCAGTTTATACAGGGTGCAGACCCAGTACTTC CASSLYRVQTQYF few NA TRBJ2-5 TRBV28
TGCGCCAGCAGCTTGGGAATTGGGACTAGAGAGCAAGAGACCCAGTACTTC CASSLGIGTREQETQYF NA TRBD2 TRBJ2-5 TRBV5-1
TGTGCCAGCAGCTTACCAGTGGGACTAGCTAGCGAGCAGTACTTC CASSLPVGLASEQYF few TRBD2 TRBJ2-7 TRBV7-2
TGTGCCAGCAGCTTAAATGGTTGGACAGGTGACACCGGGGAGCTGTTTTTT CASSLNGWTGDTGELFF few TRBD1 TRBJ2-2 TRBV7-3
TGTGCCAGCAGCTTAGAAGACAGGGCCGAGCAGTACTTC CASSLEDRAEQYF NA TRBD1 TRBJ2-7 TRBV7-3
TGTGCCAGCAGTGCAAAGGCAGGGCGGGCGTACGAGCAGTACTTC CASSAKAGRAYEQYF few NA TRBJ2-7 TRBV2
TGTGCCAGCAGTTCGCAGGGGCGCCCCACAGATACGCAGTATTTT CASSSQGRPTDTQYF NA NA TRBJ2-3 TRBV28
TGTGCCAGCTCACCAGTTGGCGGGGGGAACACTGAAGCTTTCTTT CASSPVGGGNTEAFF few NA TRBJ1-1 TRBV18
TGTGCCAGCAGCTCCCAGCGGGGGCGCAACTATGGCTACACCTTC CASSSQRGRNYGYTF NA NA TRBJ1-2 TRBV7-8
TGTGCCAGCAGTCGGGGCCCAGCACAGAACACTGAAGCTTTCTTT CASSRGPAQNTEAFF once NA TRBJ1-1 TRBV27
TGTGCCAGCAGTGACCAGGGATTGAGAGGAAACACCATATATTTT CASSDQGLRGNTIYF NA NA TRBJ1-3 TRBV25-1
TGTGCTAGTGGTTTGGTAGTAGCGGGGGATAGCTGGGAGCTGTTTTTT CASGLVVAGDSWELFF NA TRBD2 TRBJ2-2 TRBV12-5
TGTGCCAGCAGCAAATCCGAGACGGATCGGGCCGATACGCAGTATTTT CASSKSETDRADTQYF NA NA TRBJ2-3 TRBV21-1
TGTGCCAGTATCCCACAGGGGGCGTATCAGCCCCAGCATTTT CASIPQGAYQPQHF few TRBD1 TRBJ1-5 TRBV19
TGTGCCTCCTATCCAGGGACATCCAACACCGGGGAGCTGTTTTTT CASYPGTSNTGELFF few NA TRBJ2-2 TRBV2
TGCGCCAGCAGCGAACAGTCGAACACCGGGGAGCTGTTTTTT CASSEQSNTGELFF few NA TRBJ2-2 TRBV5-1
TGTGCCAGCAGCAAAGTGGAGGGAGGGCCGGACACCGGGGAGCTGTTTTTT CASSKVEGGPDTGELFF NA NA TRBJ2-2 TRBV21-1
TGTGCCAGCAGCCTCCAAGGGCGGGAGACCCAGTACTTC CASSLQGRETQYF few NA TRBJ2-5 TRBV7-9
TGTGCCAGCAGCGTGACAGGGACGGATACGCAGTATTTT CASSVTGTDTQYF NA TRBD1 TRBJ2-3 TRBV9
TGCGCCAGCAGCTTGGTAGCAGGGGGCTCCTACAATGAGCAGTTCTTC CASSLVAGGSYNEQFF few TRBD1 TRBJ2-1 TRBV5-1
TGTGCCAGCAGCTTAGTTAGTTCTAGCCGCTTCACAGAGACCCAGTACTTC CASSLVSSSRFTETQYF few NA TRBJ2-5 TRBV7-2
TGTGCCAGCAGCTTAGTGAGCGGGGGGGCCGGTAATGAGCAGTTCTTC CASSLVSGGAGNEQFF few TRBD2 TRBJ2-1 TRBV7-2
TGCGCCAGCAGCAGGGGCAGGGAAACCTACGAGCAGTACTTC CASSRGRETYEQYF many NA TRBJ2-7 TRBV4-3
TGTGCCAGCGGGTCCCTGGGGTTGTACTTC CASGSLGLYF few NA TRBJ2-7 TRBV28
TGTGCCAGCAGTTTATGGGGACAGGGGAACAATGAGCAGTTCTTC CASSLWGQGNNEQFF NA TRBD1 TRBJ2-1 TRBV28
TGTGCCAGCTCACCAATCCGCGGGAACTACGAGCAGTACTTC CASSPIRGNYEQYF NA NA TRBJ2-7 TRBV18
TGTGCCACCAGCATGAGTAGCGGGGTTCAAGAGACCCAGTACTTC CATSMSSGVQETQYF few TRBD2 TRBJ2-5 TRBV15
TGTGCCAGCAGCTTACTCGACAGGGGGGCCTGGGAGCAGTACTTC CASSLLDRGAWEQYF NA TRBD1 TRBJ2-7 TRBV14
TGTGCCAGCAGCCCCTTGCTACGCTCTGGGGCCAACGTCCTGACTTTC CASSPLLRSGANVLTF few NA TRBJ2-6 TRBV9
TGTGCCAGCCGGCAGGTTTTAAAGGAAAAACTGTTTTTT CASRQVLKEKLFF few NA TRBJ1-4 TRBV28
TGTGCCATCAGTGAGAGTTCTTCCACAGATACGCAGTATTTT CAISESSSTDTQYF few NA TRBJ2-3 TRBV10-3
TGTGCCAGCAGCTCGCAAACTTTACTAGCGGGAGGGACAGATACGCAGTATTTT CASSSQTLLAGGTDTQYF NA TRBD2 TRBJ2-3 TRBV13
TGTGCCAGCAGCTTGGCGGGCGGTCAGCCCCAGCATTTT CASSLAGGQPQHF NA NA TRBJ1-5 TRBV7-2
TGTGCCAGCAGCCAAGTTGGGGGGACAGGGATCTATGGCTACACCTTC CASSQVGGTGIYGYTF NA TRBD1 TRBJ1-2 TRBV4-2
TGTGCCAGCAGCTCGGGACTAGCGGAGGCAGATACGCAGTATTTT CASSSGLAEADTQYF few TRBD2 TRBJ2-3 TRBV5-4
TGTGCCAGCAGCCCGACAGAGAACTATGGCTACACCTTC CASSPTENYGYTF NA NA TRBJ1-2 TRBV7-9